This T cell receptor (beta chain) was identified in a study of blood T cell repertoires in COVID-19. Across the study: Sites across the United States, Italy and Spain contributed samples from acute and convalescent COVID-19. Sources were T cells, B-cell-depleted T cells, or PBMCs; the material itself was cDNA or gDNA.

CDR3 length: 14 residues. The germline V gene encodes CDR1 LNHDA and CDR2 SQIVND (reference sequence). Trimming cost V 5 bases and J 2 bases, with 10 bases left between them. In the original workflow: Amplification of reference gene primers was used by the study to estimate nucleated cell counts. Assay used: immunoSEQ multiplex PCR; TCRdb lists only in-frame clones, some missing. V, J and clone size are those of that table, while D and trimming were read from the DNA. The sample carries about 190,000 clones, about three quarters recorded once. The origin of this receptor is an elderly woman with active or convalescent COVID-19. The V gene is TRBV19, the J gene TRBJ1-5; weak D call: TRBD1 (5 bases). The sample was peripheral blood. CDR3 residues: CASSVTGGNQPQHF. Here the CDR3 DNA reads TGTGCCAGTAGTGTCACGGGGGGCAATCAGCCCCAGCATTTT.